The sequence of this T cell receptor (beta chain) was determined in a study of neurological immune-mediated disorders. 5'RACE generated cDNA with 10-nucleotide random UMIs. TCRdb processed the 5' RACE reads anew with MiXCR; each CDR3 protein has one entry. The repertoire consists of about 44,000 distinct CDR3 sequences, with about 6% occurring once and the leading ten covering about 0.6%. This clonotype has a count of ten or more. The antigen is undetermined. The V end was cut by 5 bases, the J end by 3 bases, with 11 bases between. The germline gives CDR1 SGHVS, CDR2 FNYEAQ. The CDR3 contains 13 residues. Findings and caveats of the study: No sharing of CDR3 amino acid sequences was observed among expanded clones across subjects, suggesting private repertoires in all groups.

This TCR was recovered from a woman in her thirties or forties in good health. The chain employs TRBV7-6 and TRBJ2-7, with TRBD1 as a possible D gene (5 bases). Sequencing used CD4+ T cells from blood. CDR3 in amino acids: CASSAQGNYEQYF. DNA for the CDR3: TGTGCCAGCAGCGCCCAGGGCAACTACGAGCAGTACTTC.